Listed below are T cell receptor beta chains from one sample, sequenced in a study of cytomegalovirus exposure and HLA in healthy donors. Sequenced by immunoSEQ multiplex PCR; TCRdb stores in-frame clones only, minus some. The sample includes some 87,000 clones, under 85% seen only once; the top ten take about 7%. The specimen was PBMCs. Receptors were obtained from a man aged 45-60 years in good health and CMV-seropositive. Each CDR3 is given with its conserved first and last residue. The D gene is left open where the match is weak. The size field is filled for only some rows; it gives once, few, many or a size class.

D	size	J	V	CDR3	DNA
TRBD2	NA	TRBJ2-2	TRBV7-2	CASSLGLLAGYTGELFF	TGTGCCAGCAGCTTAGGGTTGCTAGCGGGGTACACCGGGGAGCTGTTTTTT
TRBD2	NA	TRBJ2-1	TRBV5-1	CASSLPSGGGNEQFF	TGCGCCAGCAGCTTGCCCAGCGGGGGCGGCAATGAGCAGTTCTTC
NA	NA	TRBJ1-3	TRBV29-1	CSVAVSGNTIYF	TGCAGCGTTGCCGTTTCTGGAAACACCATATATTTT
TRBD1	NA	TRBJ2-7	TRBV19	CASSMRGQGYEQYF	TGTGCCAGTAGTATGAGGGGACAGGGCTACGAGCAGTACTTC
TRBD1	NA	TRBJ1-3	TRBV7-2	CASSLAAGGYGNTIYF	TGTGCCAGCAGCTTAGCCGCAGGGGGCTATGGAAACACCATATATTTT
NA	NA	TRBJ1-1	TRBV2	CASTGGEGTEAFF	TGTGCCAGCACTGGAGGGGAAGGCACTGAAGCTTTCTTT
NA	NA	TRBJ2-7	TRBV28	CASSPDQDRTYEQYF	TGTGCCAGCAGTCCAGACCAGGATAGAACCTACGAGCAGTACTTC
NA	NA	TRBJ2-2	TRBV5-1	CASSLLAGGTGELFF	TGCGCCAGCAGCTTGCTAGCCGGTGGCACCGGGGAGCTGTTTTTT
TRBD1	NA	TRBJ1-2	TRBV11-2	CASSLQLGQVYGYTF	TGTGCCAGCAGCTTACAATTGGGACAGGTTTATGGCTACACCTTC
NA	NA	TRBJ2-7	TRBV6-5	CASRQVGEQYF	TGTGCCAGCAGACAGGTCGGCGAGCAGTACTTC
TRBD1	NA	TRBJ1-5	TRBV27	CASSFTGGANQPQHF	TGTGCCAGCAGTTTCACAGGGGGCGCGAATCAGCCCCAGCATTTT
NA	NA	TRBJ1-1	TRBV19	CASTMGPGERKTEAFF	TGTGCCAGTACGATGGGCCCGGGAGAACGAAAGACTGAAGCTTTCTTT
TRBD1	NA	TRBJ2-7	TRBV27	CASSTILTPGQSSYEQYF	TGTGCCAGCAGTACTATATTAACCCCGGGACAGAGCTCCTACGAGCAGTACTTC
NA	few	TRBJ1-1	TRBV6-5	CASNQSRDSEAFF	TGTGCCAGCAACCAGTCCCGAGACTCTGAAGCTTTCTTT
NA	NA	TRBJ1-1	TRBV7-8	CAATWGLPGRETEAFF	TGTGCCGCAACCTGGGGGCTACCGGGGCGCGAAACTGAAGCTTTCTTT
NA	NA	TRBJ2-5	TRBV6-5	CASRRSGEETQYF	TGTGCCAGCAGGAGGTCCGGGGAAGAGACCCAGTACTTC
TRBD1	NA	TRBJ1-5	TRBV30	CAWSHYRGNQPQHF	TGTGCCTGGAGCCATTACAGGGGTAATCAGCCCCAGCATTTT
TRBD1	NA	TRBJ1-2	TRBV19	CASSSFSGTGENYGYTF	TGTGCCAGTAGTAGCTTTTCCGGGACAGGGGAGAACTATGGCTACACCTTC
NA	NA	TRBJ1-5	TRBV18	CASSIDRSNQPQHF	TGTGCCAGCTCAATCGACAGAAGCAATCAGCCCCAGCATTTT
TRBD2	once	TRBJ2-2	TRBV4-3	CASSQLAGGENTGELFF	TGCGCCAGCAGCCAGCTAGCGGGGGGGGAGAACACCGGGGAGCTGTTTTTT
TRBD2	NA	TRBJ2-7	TRBV15	CATSRAGVGLAGGYEQYF	TGTGCCACCAGCAGAGCTGGGGTCGGACTAGCGGGTGGCTACGAGCAGTACTTC
NA	once	TRBJ2-7	TRBV25-1	CASSESRGEQYF	TGTGCCAGCAGTGAGTCCCGGGGTGAGCAGTACTTC
TRBD2	NA	TRBJ2-1	TRBV5-1	CASSGPGGSSYNEQFF	TGCGCCAGCAGCGGCCCGGGGGGAAGCTCCTACAATGAGCAGTTCTTC
TRBD1	NA	TRBJ1-2	TRBV6-5	CASKQGASRESGYTF	TGTGCCAGCAAACAGGGGGCTTCCAGGGAATCTGGCTACACCTTC
NA	NA	TRBJ2-7	TRBV11-2	CASSLDSGGTTYEQYF	TGTGCCAGCAGCTTAGATTCGGGGGGCACGACCTACGAGCAGTACTTC
TRBD1	NA	TRBJ2-5	TRBV23-1	CASSQFQGVENQETQYF	TGCGCCAGCAGTCAATTCCAGGGGGTGGAGAACCAAGAGACCCAGTACTTC
TRBD1	NA	TRBJ2-5	TRBV7-2	CASSGTGGLETQYF	TGTGCCAGCAGCGGTACAGGGGGCCTGGAGACCCAGTACTTC
NA	NA	TRBJ1-1	TRBV4-2	CASSQDWQNTEAFF	TGTGCCAGCAGCCAAGATTGGCAGAACACTGAAGCTTTCTTT
NA	NA	TRBJ1-1	TRBV27	CASRIGGRDTEAFF	TGTGCCAGCCGGATCGGGGGGAGGGACACTGAAGCTTTCTTT
TRBD1	NA	TRBJ2-3	TRBV4-3	CASSDGQGRTDTQYF	TGCGCCAGCAGCGACGGACAGGGACGCACAGATACGCAGTATTTT
NA	once	TRBJ1-2	TRBV14	CASSQAGGTTGYTF	TGTGCCAGCAGCCAAGCCGGGGGGACGACCGGCTACACCTTC
NA	NA	TRBJ2-2	TRBV9	CASSVGGAITGELFF	TGTGCCAGCAGCGTTGGGGGGGCGATCACCGGGGAGCTGTTTTTT
TRBD1	once	TRBJ1-1	TRBV2	CASSQDRGEAFF	TGTGCCAGCAGTCAAGACAGGGGAGAAGCTTTCTTT
NA	NA	TRBJ2-1	TRBV7-2	CASSLRRGGSYNEQFF	TGTGCCAGCAGCTTAAGAAGGGGGGGCTCCTACAATGAGCAGTTCTTC
NA	few	TRBJ1-4	TRBV7-2	CASSLTVNEKLFF	TGTGCCAGCAGCTTGACAGTTAATGAAAAACTGTTTTTT
NA	NA	TRBJ2-5	TRBV30	CAWTSQSGARKQYF	TGTGCCTGGACCTCTCAAAGCGGCGCTCGAAAGCAGTACTTC
NA	NA	TRBJ1-3	TRBV5-8	CASTPQGSGNTIYF	TGTGCCAGCACCCCACAGGGCTCTGGAAACACCATATATTTT
NA	NA	TRBJ2-3	TRBV7-2	CASSLSDTQYF	TGTGCCAGCAGCCTCTCGGATACGCAGTATTTT
TRBD1	medium-sized	TRBJ1-1	TRBV9	CASSVAGGLTEAFF	TGTGCCAGCAGCGTAGCAGGGGGATTAACTGAAGCTTTCTTT
NA	once	TRBJ2-5	TRBV6-5	CASSYSSGRGKETQYF	TGTGCCAGCAGTTACTCGTCGGGGCGGGGTAAAGAGACCCAGTACTTC